This TCR beta chain originates from a study of cytomegalovirus exposure and HLA in healthy donors. From germline, CDR1 is SGHRS and CDR2 YFSETQ. The CDR3 runs 12 residues. With 5 bases removed from V and 5 bases from J, the gap between germline ends came to 10 bases. The primer mix had 60 Vbeta and 13 Jbeta primers. Sequencing used immunoSEQ multiplex PCR; TCRdb keeps in-frame clones, though not all of them. The sample has approximately 140,000 clones; approximately 83% are singletons. Whereas donors were nominally healthy upon sampling, unrecorded immune exposures were probable. Material for sequencing was PBMCs. The gene calls are TRBV5-1 and TRBJ2-5, with D hard to call. This sequence was found in a girl aged 2-10 years in good health and CMV-seronegative. The CDR3 region has the DNA TGCGCCAGCAGTTGGCATCGCGAGACCCAGTACTTC. This encodes CASSWHRETQYF.